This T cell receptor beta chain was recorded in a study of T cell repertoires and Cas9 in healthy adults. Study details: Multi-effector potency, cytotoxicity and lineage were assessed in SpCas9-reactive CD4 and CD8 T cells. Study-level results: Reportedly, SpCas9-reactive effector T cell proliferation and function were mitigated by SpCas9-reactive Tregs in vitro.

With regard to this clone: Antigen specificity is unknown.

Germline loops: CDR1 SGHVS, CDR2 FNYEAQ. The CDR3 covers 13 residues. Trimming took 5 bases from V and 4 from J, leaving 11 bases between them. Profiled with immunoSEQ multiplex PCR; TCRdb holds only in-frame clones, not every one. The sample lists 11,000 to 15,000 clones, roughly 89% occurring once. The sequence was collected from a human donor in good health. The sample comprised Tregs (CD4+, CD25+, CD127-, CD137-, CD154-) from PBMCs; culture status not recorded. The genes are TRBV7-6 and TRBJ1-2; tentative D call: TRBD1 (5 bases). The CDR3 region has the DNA TGTGCCAGCAGCCCGGACACTAGCTATGGCTACACCTTC. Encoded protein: CASSPDTSYGYTF.